Following are 20 T cell receptor beta chains from one sample sequenced in a study of CD8+ T cells in alopecia areata. cDNA serving as the sequencing template came from extracted, reverse transcribed RNA. TCRdb's copy holds only in-frame clones and misses some; the assay was immunoSEQ multiplex PCR. The table has approximately 280,000 clones, roughly 64% seen once. Treatment here: oral pan-JAK inhibitor, 5-10 mg twice daily. The sample consisted of CD4+ T cells sorted from blood, taken at week 24, from a patient treated with tofacitinib. The receptors come from a human donor with alopecia areata.

The chain couples TRBV29-1 to TRBJ2-3; 7 bases align to TRBD2. J gave up 2 bases and V 2 bases, and 7 bases lay outside the gene matches. Germline V gene sequence: CDR1 SQVTM, CDR2 ANQGSEA. The CDR3 loop spans 15 amino acids. The CDR3 bases are TGCAGCGTTGAAAGAGCGGGGCATGCCACAGATACGCAGTATTTT. It encodes CSVERAGHATDTQYF.

Regarding this clone: Other DNA sequences of this sample code for an identical CDR3. The chain uses TRBV20-1 and TRBJ2-7; unclear D gene. The germline V and J ends were trimmed by 3 bases and 0 bases, with 3 bases remaining between them. This CDR3 region has 11 residues. Germline CDR1 DFQATT, CDR2 SNEGSKA (reference sequence). The CDR3 bases are TGCAGTGCTAGCGACTCCTACGAGCAGTACTTC. It codes for CSASDSYEQYF.

This clone was observed a few times. This sequence joins TRBV29-1 and TRBJ1-6; the D gene is possibly TRBD1 (5 bases). This CDR3 region has 16 residues. Trimming stripped 3 bases from V and 6 bases from J, with 18 bases between. Germline-derived CDR1 and CDR2 are SQVTM and ANQGSEA. This chain's CDR3 is CSVDGGRAGGNSPLHF. The CDR3 nucleotides are TGCAGCGTTGATGGAGGCCGCGCGGGGGGTAATTCACCCCTCCACTTT.

Comment on this clone: The sample has other DNA sequences that encode this CDR3 too. The chain combines TRBV20-1 with TRBJ1-1, with D uncertain. The length of the CDR3 is 11 residues. CDR1 and CDR2 (germline): DFQATT, SNEGSKA (reference sequence). The germline V and J ends were trimmed by 3 bases and 0 bases, with 2 bases remaining between them. CDR3 in amino acids: CSARVNTEAFF. The CDR3, as DNA: TGCAGTGCTAGGGTGAACACTGAAGCTTTCTTT.

Comment on this clone: One end of the junction varies from germline; a read error may be responsible. The chain recombines TRBV7-7 with TRBJ2-5; 10 positions agree with TRBD1. This CDR3 region has 15 residues. The germline gives CDR1 SSHAT, CDR2 FNYEAQ (reference sequence). The CDR3 sequence: CASSLVGTGEETQYF. The CDR3 nucleotides are TGTGCTAGCAGCTTAGTGGGGACAGGGGAAGAGACCCAGTACTTC.

Turning to this clone: The sample contains more than one DNA sequence encoding this CDR3. The gene calls are TRBV30 and TRBJ2-5; D gene uncertain. Deletions cut 3 bases from V and 5 bases from J, with 7 bases between. Germline loops: CDR1 GTSNPN, CDR2 SVGIG (reference sequence). CDR3 length: 11 amino acids. The CDR3 spells CAWRRKETQYF. In nucleotides, the CDR3 is TGTGCCTGGAGACGGAAGGAGACCCAGTACTTC.

The chain recombines TRBV28 with TRBJ2-3, with 9 bases lining up with TRBD1. This CDR3 is built from 15 residues. V was pared by 5 bases and J by 6 bases, with 9 bases of the junction left unmatched. From germline, CDR1 is MDHEN and CDR2 SYDVKM. The CDR3 spells CASSLPGQGTDTQYF. CDR3 DNA: TGTGCCAGCAGTCTTCCGGGACAGGGAACTGATACGCAGTATTTT.

The chain recombines TRBV14 with TRBJ2-3; 8 bases map to TRBD2. The ends lost 4 bases at V and 3 bases at J; junction bases unmatched: 9. Germline lookup yields CDR1 SGHDN and CDR2 FVKESK. The CDR3 extends over 16 amino acids. CDR3 region: CASSPLGLAGTDTQYF. The CDR3 DNA sequence: TGTGCCAGCAGCCCGCTTGGACTAGCTGGAACAGATACGCAGTATTTT.

V usage is TRBV4-3 and J usage is TRBJ2-1, with TRBD2 matching over 10 bases. Germline-derived CDR1 and CDR2 are LGHNA and YSLEER. This CDR3 spans 14 amino acids. The ends lost 1 base at V and 9 bases at J; junction bases unmatched: 3. CDR3 protein: CASSQGLAGGEQFF. CDR3 DNA: TGCGCCAGCAGCCAAGGTTTAGCGGGGGGTGAGCAGTTCTTC.

The chain is built from TRBV7-9 and TRBJ1-6, with D maybe TRBD1 (5 bases). The CDR3 is 13 residues long. Germline assignment: CDR1 SEHNR and CDR2 FQNEAQ (reference sequence). Trimming stripped 2 bases from V and 6 bases from J, with 5 bases between. As DNA, the CDR3 is TGTGCCAGCAGCTTAAGGGGTAATTCACCCCTCCACTTT. It encodes CASSLRGNSPLHF.

In nucleotides, the CDR3 is TGTGCCTGGAGTGAGGGGGACACCCGGGGGGAGCAGTACTTC. This gives the protein CAWSEGDTRGEQYF. This sequence joins TRBV30 and TRBJ2-7; D may be TRBD1 or TRBD2 (6 bases each). The CDR3 runs to 14 residues. Germline V gene lookup returns CDR1 GTSNPN and CDR2 SVGIG (reference sequence). Deletions cut 1 base from V and 7 bases from J, with 17 bases between.

This clone was found a few times. The chain is built from TRBV11-2 and TRBJ2-3; D gene ambiguous. The V and J ends lost 1 base and 1 base respectively, with 9 bases between them. The CDR3 runs 15 residues. Germline V gene sequence: CDR1 SGHAT, CDR2 FQNNGV. The CDR3 DNA sequence: TGTGCCAGCAGCTTAGTCTTCGTGGGCACAGATACGCAGTATTTT. It specifies CASSLVFVGTDTQYF.

This clone turned up a few times. Other DNA sequences in the same sample also yield this CDR3. The chain joins TRBV29-1 to TRBJ2-5; D remains unclear. This CDR3 region has 12 residues. The V end lost 6 bases, the J end lost 2 bases, and 10 bases lay between the germline ends. Germline CDR1 reads SQVTM; CDR2 reads ANQGSEA. In nucleotides, the CDR3 is TGCAGCGTCGGACGGGTACAAGAGACCCAGTACTTC. It is translated as CSVGRVQETQYF.

V and J are TRBV10-3 and TRBJ2-2; D gene uncertain. Germline assignment: CDR1 ENHRY and CDR2 SYGVKD. The CDR3 loop spans 15 amino acids. V was shortened by 5 bases and J by 2 bases, with 12 bases between the two germline ends. CDR3 DNA: TGTGCCATCAGTCCACGACAAATAAACACCGGGGAGCTGTTTTTT. The encoded protein is CAISPRQINTGELFF.

The rearrangement links TRBV9 to TRBJ1-1, with TRBD1 matching over 7 bases. This CDR3 is built from 16 residues. Germline V gene lookup returns CDR1 SGDLS and CDR2 YYNGEE. The V segment lost 0 bases and the J segment 6 bases; nucleotides outside the gene matches: 11. CDR3 residues: CASSVVRGLGAPEAFF. The CDR3 DNA sequence: TGTGCCAGCAGCGTAGTGAGGGGGCTCGGAGCCCCTGAAGCTTTCTTT.

The gene calls are TRBV14 and TRBJ1-1; perhaps TRBD1 as D (5 bases). The CDR3 covers 14 residues. Germline CDR1 reads SGHDN; CDR2 reads FVKESK. The V gene lost 4 bases and the J gene lost 1 base, with 10 bases spanning the gap. The CDR3: CASSLGTANTEAFF. The CDR3 bases are TGTGCCAGCAGCCTCGGGACGGCGAACACTGAAGCTTTCTTT.

This clone was observed a few times. The chain has TRBV29-1 and TRBJ1-2; D perhaps matches TRBD1 (5 bases). CDR1 is SQVTM and CDR2 is ANQGSEA in the germline V gene. Between the trimmed V and J ends, which lost 6 bases and 6 bases, there was a span of 14 bases. There are 12 residues in the CDR3. The CDR3 region is CSVVLGANGYTF. CDR3 coding DNA: TGCAGCGTCGTTCTAGGGGCGAATGGCTACACCTTC.

This chain connects TRBV9 to TRBJ2-4; possibly TRBD1 for D (6 bases). The length of the CDR3 is 15 residues. The V and J ends lost 0 bases and 5 bases respectively, with 12 bases between them. Germline V CDR1 and CDR2: SGDLS, YYNGEE. The CDR3 DNA reads as TGTGCCAGCAGCGTAGCGTCGACAGGCGAAAACATTCAGTACTTC. It specifies CASSVASTGENIQYF.

This chain links TRBV9 with TRBJ1-6; D remains ambiguous. The CDR3 sequence is 16 residues long. The V gene lost 0 bases and the J gene lost 9 bases, with 16 bases spanning the gap. The germline gives CDR1 SGDLS, CDR2 YYNGEE. CDR3 DNA sequence: TGTGCCAGCAGCGTAGGGGCGACACGAGTGAGTTCACCCCTCCACTTT. As protein: CASSVGATRVSSPLHF.

The chain couples TRBV25-1 to TRBJ1-2, with D unresolved. The V end was cut by 3 bases, the J end by 7 bases, with 27 bases between. This CDR3 has 18 residues. The V gene's germline CDR1 is MGHDK and CDR2 SYGVNS. CDR3 amino acids: CASSDTLPSFEGFSGYTF. The CDR3 nucleotides are TGTGCCAGCAGTGATACCCTCCCTTCATTTGAGGGATTCAGTGGCTACACCTTC.